The 3 T cell receptor beta chains listed next were all sequenced from one sample in a study of metastatic and nonmetastatic thyroid tumors. TCRdb re-called clones via MiXCR from the PCR reads. The sample has roughly 83,000 clones, 15% seen once; the top ten hold 3.6%. No treatment had been given to any patient before thyroid surgery. Input material: blood. All receptors derive from a female donor with papillary thyroid cancer or a benign thyroid nodule (not recorded which). Some clones in this sample may be carry-over from other donors' samples.

This clone was picked up many times. The rearrangement joins TRBV28 to TRBJ2-7; 8 bases are a match to TRBD2. Trimming removed 6 bases from V and 0 bases from J; junction bases left unmatched: 4. The length of the CDR3 is 14 residues. Germline CDR1 is MDHEN and CDR2 is SYDVKM. The CDR3 region has the DNA TGTGCCAGCAGCGGGGGGGATCGCTCCTACGAGCAGTACTTC. This encodes CASSGGDRSYEQYF.

This clone was detected ten times or more. J is TRBJ1-2 and V is TRBV5-6; a possible D gene is TRBD1 (6 bases). V was clipped by 2 bases and J by 3 bases, with 14 bases between them. CDR1 and CDR2 (germline): SGHDT, YYEEEE. This CDR3 comprises 15 residues. Here the CDR3 reads CASSFYRVRDYGYTF. As DNA, the CDR3 is TGTGCCAGCAGCTTCTACAGGGTCCGGGACTATGGCTACACCTTC.

This clone has ten or more counts. V is TRBV7-3 and J is TRBJ1-2, with a possible D match to TRBD1 (5 bases). Germline V gives CDR1 SGHTA, CDR2 FQGTGA. The CDR3 has 14 residues. V was cut by 5 bases and J by 7 bases, with 17 bases left in between. CDR3 in amino acids: CASSLEAGFSGYTF. The CDR3 DNA is TGTGCCAGCAGCCTAGAAGCAGGGTTTAGTGGCTACACCTTC.